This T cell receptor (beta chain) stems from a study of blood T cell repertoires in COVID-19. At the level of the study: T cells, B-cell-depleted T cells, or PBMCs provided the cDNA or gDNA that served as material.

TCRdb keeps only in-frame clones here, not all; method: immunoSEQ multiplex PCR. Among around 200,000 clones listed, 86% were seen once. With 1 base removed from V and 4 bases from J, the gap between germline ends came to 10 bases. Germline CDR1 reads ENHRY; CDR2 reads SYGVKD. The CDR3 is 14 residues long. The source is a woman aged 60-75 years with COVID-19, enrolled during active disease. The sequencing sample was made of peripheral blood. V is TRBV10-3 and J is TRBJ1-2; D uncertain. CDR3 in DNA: TGTGCCATCAGTGAGTTAGAGGGCAGCTATGGCTACACCTTC. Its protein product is CAISELEGSYGYTF.